This T cell receptor (beta chain) is from a study of T cells expressing NK-cell markers. Study-level points and caveats: The study found these clonotypes also leading the CD3+CD56-NKG2C+ fraction in a few donors.

In the case of this clonotype: Its antigen is not known.

TCRdb processed the 5' RACE reads again and assigns one entry to each CDR3 protein, with no DNA. In all, the sample yields fewer than 550,000 distinct CDR3 sequences. Germline assignment: CDR1 WNHNN and CDR2 SYGVQD (reference sequence). There are 14 residues in the CDR3. The sequence was collected from a woman between 50 and 59 years old in good health. The sample comprised blood T cells: a sorted CD56 or NKG2C T cell subset, CD4+ or CD8+ T cells, or bulk PBMC T cells (not recorded which). The chain employs TRBV10-1 and TRBJ2-1; TCRdb reports TRBD2, a call that lacks DNA to check it against. CDR3: CASSEILVGNEQFF.